This T cell receptor (beta chain) was captured in a study of shared clonotypes between healthy human individuals. Naivety among CD8 cells was defined by CD45RO negativity and positive CCR7 selection, thereby excluding terminally differentiated effector memory CD45RA+ cells. On this clone: The target antigen is unknown.

Findings and limits, study-wide: Against clonotypes common to all four donors, non-shared ones had lower generation probabilities.

Measured with immunoSEQ multiplex PCR; TCRdb has only the in-frame clones, and not every one. The sample shows some 2,000,000 clones, about 95% of them seen only once. The germline CDR1 and CDR2 sequences are SEHNR and FQNEAQ (reference sequence). The CDR3 has 17 residues. V lost 2 bases and J lost 2; bases outside the gene matches: 8. This TCR was recovered from a man aged 18 to 30 in good health. The genes are TRBV7-9 and TRBJ1-1; 10 nucleotides match TRBD1. The sequencing sample was made of naive CD8+ T cells sorted from blood. The CDR3 is CASSLKSGQGNNTEAFF. For the CDR3, the DNA is TGTGCCAGCAGCTTAAAATCGGGACAGGGGAATAACACTGAAGCTTTCTTT.